This section outlines one T cell receptor beta chain sequence together with its context. Its antigen is unknown. These data belong to a study of T cells after yellow fever vaccination. The study, taken as a whole, reports: Faster peaking, at day 5 versus 15, marked a secondary response that was weaker.

V gave up 5 bases and J gave up 5 bases, with 12 bases separating them. The CDR3 length is 14 residues. TCRdb independently ran MiXCR on the 5' RACE reads; one entry per CDR3 protein. The sample lists 450,000 to 600,000 distinct CDR3 sequences; less than 15% were seen once. The clonotype originates from a man under 40 who received the YFV17D yellow fever vaccine. The rearrangement uses TRBV12-3 or TRBV12-4 and TRBJ2-2; the D gene is possibly TRBD2 (5 bases). The sequencing here drew on PBMCs, taken on the day of the yellow fever booster vaccination. The CDR3 here is CASSLWGETGELFF. CDR3 sequence (DNA): TGTGCCAGCAGTCTATGGGGAGAGACCGGGGAGCTGTTTTTT.